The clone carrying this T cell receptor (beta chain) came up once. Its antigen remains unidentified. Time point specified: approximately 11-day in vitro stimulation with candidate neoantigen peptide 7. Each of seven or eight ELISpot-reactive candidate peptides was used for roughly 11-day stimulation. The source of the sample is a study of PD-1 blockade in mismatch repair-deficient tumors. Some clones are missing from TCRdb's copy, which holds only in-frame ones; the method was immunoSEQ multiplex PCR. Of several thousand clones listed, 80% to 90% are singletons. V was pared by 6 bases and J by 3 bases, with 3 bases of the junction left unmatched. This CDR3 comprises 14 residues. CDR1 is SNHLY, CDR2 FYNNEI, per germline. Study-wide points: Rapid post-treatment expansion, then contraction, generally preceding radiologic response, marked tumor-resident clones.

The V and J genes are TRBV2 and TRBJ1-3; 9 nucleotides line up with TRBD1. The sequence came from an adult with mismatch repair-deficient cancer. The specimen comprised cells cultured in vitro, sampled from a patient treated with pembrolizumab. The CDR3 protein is CASSGTGNGNTIYF. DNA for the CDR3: TGTGCCAGCAGCGGGACAGGGAATGGAAACACCATATATTTT. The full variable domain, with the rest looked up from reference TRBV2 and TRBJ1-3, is EPEVTQTPSHQVTQMGQEVILRCVPISNHLYFYWYRQILGQKVEFLVSFYNNEISEKSEIFDDQFSVERPDGSNFTLKIRSTKLEDSAMYFCASSGTGNGNTIYFGEGSWLTVV.